This entry concerns a single T cell receptor (beta chain). The sample is drawn from a study of T cell changes during pregnancy in multiple sclerosis. Trimming pared 5 bases from V and 0 bases from J, leaving 7 bases between. This CDR3 is 13 amino acids long. Germline V gives CDR1 SGHAT, CDR2 FQNNGV. Some clones are missing from TCRdb's copy, which holds only in-frame ones; the method was immunoSEQ multiplex PCR. The sample consists of tens of thousands of clones, about 91% of them appearing once. The rearrangement links TRBV11-2 to TRBJ1-2; no clear D gene. The source of this sequence is a female donor with multiple sclerosis, enrolled in a pregnancy study. This specimen was peripheral blood, taken after pregnancy. CDR3 in amino acids: CASSVIANYGYTF. The CDR3 nucleotides are TGTGCCAGCAGCGTCATAGCTAACTATGGCTACACCTTC.